This entry concerns a single TCR beta chain. No antigen is known for it. The repertoire was sequenced with immunoSEQ multiplex PCR; TCRdb's copy has only in-frame clones and lacks some. The profile shows about 21,000 clones, about 94% of them singletons. The sample originates from a study of PD-1 blockade in classical Hodgkin lymphoma. Regarding the study as a whole: Relative to healthy donors, newly diagnosed patients reportedly had lower baseline TCR diversity, which was reported as lower still in relapsed/refractory patients.

After removal of 6 bases from V and 6 bases from J, the junction contained 6 bases not matched to a gene. CDR1 is MNHEY and CDR2 is SVGAGI in the germline V gene. The CDR3 contains 13 residues. This sample's time point: newly diagnosed, previously untreated cHL patient sample. The chain recombines TRBV6-5 with TRBJ2-3, with 7 bases lining up with TRBD2. The sequence derives from a human donor with classical Hodgkin lymphoma. The material sequenced was peripheral blood mononuclear cells (PBMCs). CDR3 amino acids: CASRGGLGDTQYF. In nucleotides, the CDR3 is TGTGCCAGCAGGGGGGGGTTAGGGGATACGCAGTATTTT.